Presented here are 16 T cell receptor beta chains from one specimen sequenced in a study of T-cell memory formation after mild COVID-19. TCRdb recomputed calls from the 5' RACE reads with MiXCR, one row per CDR3 protein. The table records 200,000 to 250,000 distinct CDR3 sequences, roughly a tenth of them present only once. Sequenced material: PBMCs or a T cell subset sorted from them (not recorded which). These receptors were taken from a man between 18 and 29 years old who had mild COVID-19 (a few samples of this study predate the infection). Cell type and time point are not known.

This clonotype was seen more than once but under ten times. The chain carries TRBV12-3 or TRBV12-4 and TRBJ2-1, with 10 bases fitting TRBD2. There are 14 residues in the CDR3. V gave up 3 bases and J gave up 9 bases; unmatched junction bases: 5. The DNA of the CDR3 is TGTGCCAGCAGTTTGCTAGCGGGGGCCGGTGAGCAGTTCTTC. It translates to CASSLLAGAGEQFF.

This clonotype was detected a few times. The chain carries TRBV3-1 and TRBJ2-7, with D perhaps being TRBD1 or TRBD2 (6 bases each). CDR1 is LGHDT and CDR2 is YNNKEL in the germline V gene (reference sequence). The CDR3 extends over 15 amino acids. V was shortened by 2 bases and J by 6 bases, with 17 bases between the two germline ends. The CDR3 DNA reads TGTGCCAGCAGCCAACTGGGGGGCTCATCGGGCGAGCAGTACTTC. It codes for CASSQLGGSSGEQYF.

In this sample, this clonotype turned up a few times. The chain has TRBV12-3 or TRBV12-4 and TRBJ1-6, with unresolved D. Trimming shortened V by 3 bases and J by 10 bases, and 13 bases separated the two germline ends. The CDR3 sequence is 14 residues long. In DNA, the CDR3 is TGTGCCAGCAGTTTCGGCGCGGGAGGGTCACCCCTCCACTTT. Translating it yields CASSFGAGGSPLHF.

There are a few counts of this clonotype. J is TRBJ1-4 and V is TRBV28; possibly TRBD1 for D (5 bases). Trimming stripped 5 bases from V and 7 bases from J, with 8 bases between. Germline CDR1 reads MDHEN; CDR2 reads SYDVKM. The CDR3 spans 12 residues. CDR3: CASSRDFEKLFF. The CDR3 DNA sequence: TGTGCCAGCAGTCGGGACTTTGAAAAACTGTTTTTT.

There are many counts of this clonotype. The rearrangement uses TRBV28 and TRBJ1-2; no firm D call. V lost 3 bases to trimming and J lost 5 bases, with 10 bases between them. Germline V lookup: CDR1 MDHEN, CDR2 SYDVKM. This CDR3 is 13 amino acids long. The CDR3 DNA is TGTGCCAGCAGTTTTGCACAGTCTTATGGCTACACCTTC. Its translation: CASSFAQSYGYTF.

The V and J genes are TRBV6-5 and TRBJ2-3; either TRBD1 or TRBD2 may supply D (5 bases each). Germline assignment: CDR1 MNHEY and CDR2 SVGAGI. Trimming shortened V by 10 bases and J by 2 bases, and 16 bases separated the two germline ends. The CDR3 has 14 amino acids. CDR3 in amino acids: CATQKGPHTDTQYF. CDR3 coding DNA: TGTGCCACCCAGAAGGGACCGCACACAGATACGCAGTATTTT.

This clonotype showed up just a few times. The V gene is TRBV7-3, the J gene TRBJ2-5, with D hard to call. Germline assignment: CDR1 SGHTA and CDR2 FQGTGA. The CDR3 is 14 residues long. V lost 2 bases to trimming and J lost 3 bases, with 10 bases between them. CDR3 sequence: CASSLAGYEETQYF. The CDR3 coding sequence is TGTGCCAGCAGCTTAGCCGGTTATGAAGAGACCCAGTACTTC.

The gene calls are TRBV5-8 and TRBJ2-3; a possible D gene is TRBD2 (5 bases). Between the trimmed V and J ends, which lost 5 bases and 5 bases, there was a span of 15 bases. Germline lookup yields CDR1 SGHTS and CDR2 YDEGEE. The CDR3 spans 14 residues. CDR3 nucleotide sequence: TGTGCCAGCAGGCCGGGGAACGGGTTAGATACGCAGTATTTT. This codes for CASRPGNGLDTQYF.

Many counts were recorded for this clonotype. The chain has TRBV13 and TRBJ1-1, with D possibly matching TRBD1 (5 bases). Deletions cut 0 bases from V and 5 bases from J, with 13 bases between. Germline values: CDR1 PRHDT, CDR2 FYEKMQ (reference sequence). CDR3 size: 15 residues. CDR3 amino acids: CASSLGAGGVTEAFF. CDR3 coding DNA: TGTGCCAGCAGCTTAGGGGCTGGGGGAGTAACTGAAGCTTTCTTT.

This clonotype has a handful of counts. The V call is TRBV6-2 or TRBV6-3, the J call TRBJ2-1; D ambiguous. Trimming shortened V by 4 bases and J by 5 bases, and 15 bases separated the two germline ends. The CDR3 has 15 residues. Germline CDR1 reads MNHEY; CDR2 reads SVGEGT. DNA for the CDR3: TGTGCCAGCAGTTCCGGGTCCCCTACTAACAATGAGCAGTTCTTC. Encoded protein: CASSSGSPTNNEQFF.

The sample holds a few counts of this clonotype. The chain recombines TRBV7-9 with TRBJ2-1; 9 bases align to TRBD2. After removal of 5 bases from V and 8 bases from J, the junction contained 7 bases not matched to a gene. The V gene's germline CDR1 is SEHNR and CDR2 FQNEAQ (reference sequence). The CDR3 consists of 14 residues. In nucleotides, the CDR3 is TGTGCCAGCAGCCCTGGGGCGGGGGGGCATGAGCAGTTCTTC. This sequence encodes CASSPGAGGHEQFF.

The CDR3: CASSIGVWDTEAFF. The DNA of the CDR3 is TGTGCCAGTAGTATTGGGGTTTGGGACACTGAAGCTTTCTTT. The rearrangement joins TRBV19 to TRBJ1-1; D unclear. Germline loops: CDR1 LNHDA, CDR2 SQIVND (reference sequence). V was cut by 3 bases and J by 3 bases, with 11 bases left in between. The CDR3 spans 14 residues.

The chain joins TRBV4-3 to TRBJ1-2; D is unresolved. Trimming removed 0 bases at V and 5 bases at J, with 13 bases between. CDR1 LGHNA and CDR2 YSLEER come from the germline V gene. The CDR3 contains 15 residues. CDR3 in amino acids: CASSQDSGFKYGYTF. The CDR3 DNA is TGCGCCAGCAGCCAAGATAGCGGTTTCAAGTATGGCTACACCTTC.

This clonotype was recorded at least ten times. The chain is built from TRBV20-1 and TRBJ1-1; D remains ambiguous. Trimming pared 6 bases from V and 3 bases from J, leaving 5 bases between. Germline CDR1 is DFQATT and CDR2 is SNEGSKA (reference sequence). CDR3 length: 10 amino acids. The CDR3: CSAGYTEAFF. CDR3 nucleotides: TGCAGTGCAGGGTACACTGAAGCTTTCTTT.

This clonotype was seen repeatedly, ten times or more. CDR3 sequence: CASSPDRGIDEQYF. CDR3 DNA sequence: TGTGCCAGCAGCCCAGACAGGGGGATAGACGAGCAGTACTTC. This chain uses TRBV12-3 or TRBV12-4 with TRBJ2-7, with 9 positions matching TRBD1. This CDR3 is 14 amino acids long. With 6 bases clipped from V and 5 bases from J, the junction kept 8 bases outside the gene matches.

This clonotype was seen a few times. The J gene is TRBJ2-5, the V gene TRBV7-2, with D tentatively TRBD1 (6 bases). Germline V gene sequence: CDR1 SGHTA, CDR2 FQGNSA. This CDR3 is 16 amino acids long. V dropped 2 bases and J dropped 2 bases, with 15 bases sitting between them. CDR3: CASSLSYRAEQETQYF. CDR3 in DNA: TGTGCCAGCAGCTTATCCTACAGGGCAGAACAAGAGACCCAGTACTTC.